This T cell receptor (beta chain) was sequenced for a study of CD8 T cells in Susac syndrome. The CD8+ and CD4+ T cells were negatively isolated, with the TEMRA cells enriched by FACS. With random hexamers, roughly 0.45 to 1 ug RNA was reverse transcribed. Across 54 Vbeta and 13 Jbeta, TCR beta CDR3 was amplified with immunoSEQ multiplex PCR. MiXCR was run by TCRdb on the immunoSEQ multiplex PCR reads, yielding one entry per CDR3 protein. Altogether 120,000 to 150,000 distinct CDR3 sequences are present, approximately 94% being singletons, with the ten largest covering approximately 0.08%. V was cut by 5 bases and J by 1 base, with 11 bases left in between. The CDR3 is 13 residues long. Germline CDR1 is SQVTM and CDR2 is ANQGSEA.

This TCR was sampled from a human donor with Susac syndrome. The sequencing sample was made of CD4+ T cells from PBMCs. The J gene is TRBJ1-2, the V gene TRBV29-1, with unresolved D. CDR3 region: CSVRQLLNYGYTF. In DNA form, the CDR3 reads TGCAGCGTTAGACAACTTCTTAACTATGGCTACACCTTC.